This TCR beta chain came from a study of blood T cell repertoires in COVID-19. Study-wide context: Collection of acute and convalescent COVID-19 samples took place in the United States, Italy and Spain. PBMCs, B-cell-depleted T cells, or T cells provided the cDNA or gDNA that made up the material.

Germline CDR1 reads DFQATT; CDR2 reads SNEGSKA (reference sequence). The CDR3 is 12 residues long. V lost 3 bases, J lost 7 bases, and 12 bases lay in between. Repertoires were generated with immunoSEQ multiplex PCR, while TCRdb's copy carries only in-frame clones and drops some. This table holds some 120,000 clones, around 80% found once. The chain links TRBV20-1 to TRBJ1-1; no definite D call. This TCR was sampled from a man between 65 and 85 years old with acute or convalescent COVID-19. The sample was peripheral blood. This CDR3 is CSASNSGIEAFF. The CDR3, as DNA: TGCAGTGCTAGTAATAGCGGCATTGAAGCTTTCTTT.